Below, 31 T cell receptor beta chains from the same sample are listed, as sequenced in a study of blood T cell repertoires in COVID-19. Method: immunoSEQ multiplex PCR; TCRdb's copy keeps in-frame clones and lacks some. The table shows roughly 64,000 clones, with 70% to 90% occurring only once. Sample: peripheral blood. The receptors were gathered from a man aged 50 to 59 with active COVID-19.

The rearrangement joins TRBV15 to TRBJ2-5, with TRBD2 matching 7 bases. With 5 bases clipped from V and 2 bases from J, the junction kept 8 bases outside the gene matches. The CDR3 contains 15 residues. Germline V gene lookup returns CDR1 LNHNV and CDR2 YYDKDF (reference sequence). CDR3 bases: TGTGCCACCAGCCGGGCAAGCGGGGCACAAGAGACCCAGTACTTC. This sequence encodes CATSRASGAQETQYF.

J is TRBJ2-7 and V is TRBV2; D unclear. The CDR3 runs to 11 residues. The V and J ends lost 6 bases and 6 bases respectively, with 9 bases between them. CDR1 is SNHLY, CDR2 FYNNEI, per germline. CDR3 sequence: CASSPVFEQYF. In nucleotides, the CDR3 is TGTGCCAGCAGCCCCGTATTCGAGCAGTACTTC.

The chain employs TRBV7-9 and TRBJ2-7; D call uncertain. V lost 0 bases to trimming and J lost 4 bases, with 7 bases between them. Germline-derived CDR1 and CDR2 are SEHNR and FQNEAQ (reference sequence). There are 13 residues in the CDR3. CDR3: CASSLASMYEQYF. The CDR3 DNA reads TGTGCCAGCAGCTTAGCTTCAATGTACGAGCAGTACTTC.

V and J are TRBV6-5 and TRBJ2-1, with 7 bases aligning to TRBD1. Germline values: CDR1 MNHEY, CDR2 SVGAGI. This CDR3 is 14 amino acids long. V dropped 9 bases and J dropped 2; count of bases not matched to a gene: 7. In DNA form, the CDR3 reads TGTGCCAGTAGACGGACAGGTACCTACAATGAGCAGTTCTTC. Amino acids: CASRRTGTYNEQFF.

In DNA form, the CDR3 reads TGTGCCAGCAGTGCACTAGCGGGAGGGCGTGAGGAGCAGTACTTC. Translation: CASSALAGGREEQYF. The V and J genes are TRBV27 and TRBJ2-7; 13 bases are a match to TRBD2. The trim removed 5 bases at V and 7 bases at J, leaving 8 bases unmatched. The CDR3 extends over 15 amino acids. Germline V CDR1 and CDR2: MNHEY, SMNVEV (reference sequence).

The chain carries TRBV7-2 and TRBJ2-7; possible D gene TRBD2, 6 bases. The CDR3 length is 14 residues. Germline-derived CDR1 and CDR2 are SGHTA and FQGNSA. Trimming removed 5 bases from V and 3 bases from J, with 14 bases in between. The CDR3 DNA is TGTGCCAGCAGCCGCGGGGAGATGGACTACGAGCAGTACTTC. Translating gives CASSRGEMDYEQYF.

The chain combines TRBV3-1 (or the pseudogene TRBV3-2) with TRBJ2-3, with TRBD2 matching 7 bases. Germline CDR1 is LGHDT and CDR2 is YNNKEL (reference sequence). Trimming removed 0 bases from V and 2 bases from J; junction bases left unmatched: 11. CDR3 length: 18 residues. CDR3 region: CASSQDPVASGLTDTQYF. The DNA of the CDR3 is TGTGCCAGCAGCCAAGATCCCGTGGCTAGCGGACTCACAGATACGCAGTATTTT.

V usage is TRBV7-2 and J usage is TRBJ2-3; 9 bases agree with TRBD2. Germline CDR1 reads SGHTA; CDR2 reads FQGNSA. Germline trimming cut 4 bases from V and 6 bases from J; bases unmatched to any gene: 14. This CDR3 is 17 amino acids long. DNA for the CDR3: TGTGCCAGCAGCTCGTATATGAGCGGGAGGCCCGGCGATACGCAGTATTTT. Amino acids: CASSSYMSGRPGDTQYF.

This clone showed up just a few times. The chain uses TRBV7-9 and TRBJ2-2; D is possibly TRBD1 (5 bases). V shed 11 bases and J shed 1 base, with 11 bases lying between them. CDR3 length: 13 amino acids. Germline V gene lookup returns CDR1 SEHNR and CDR2 FQNEAQ (reference sequence). CDR3 region: CAAGAVNTGELFF. As DNA, the CDR3 is TGTGCCGCTGGGGCAGTGAACACCGGGGAGCTGTTTTTT.

This chain joins TRBV10-3 and TRBJ2-7, with TRBD1 identical over 7 bases. CDR3 length equals 12 residues. Germline CDR1 ENHRY, CDR2 SYGVKD. The junction had 2 bases not matched to a gene; V was cut back by 6 bases and J by 3 bases. The CDR3 sequence: CAIRDRNYEQYF. CDR3 nucleotides: TGTGCCATCAGGGACAGGAACTACGAGCAGTACTTC.

The chain joins TRBV7-8 to TRBJ1-5; TRBD1 matches 11 bases. V shed 5 bases and J 0 bases; nucleotides not matched to a gene: 9. Germline CDR1 SGHVS, CDR2 FQNEAQ. The CDR3 contains 18 residues. As DNA, the CDR3 is TGTGCCAGCAGCCTGCGGACAGGGGGCGCACATAGCAATCAGCCCCAGCATTTT. As protein: CASSLRTGGAHSNQPQHF.

The gene calls are TRBV7-8 and TRBJ2-7; 7 bases match TRBD2. CDR3 length: 17 residues. After removal of 6 bases from V and 3 bases from J, the junction contained 17 bases not matched to a gene. The V gene's germline CDR1 is SGHVS and CDR2 FQNEAQ. The DNA of the CDR3 is TGTGCCAGCAGACGGACCTTTGGGCGGGGGTCCAACTACGAGCAGTACTTC. Protein product: CASRRTFGRGSNYEQYF. The full variable domain, completed using reference TRBV7-8 and TRBJ2-7, is GAGVSQSPRYKVAKRGQDVALRCDPISGHVSLFWYQQALGQGPEFLTYFQNEAQLDKSGLPSDRFFAERPEGSVSTLKIQRTQQEDSAVYLCASRRTFGRGSNYEQYFGPGTRLTVT.

The chain has TRBV4-3 and TRBJ2-3, with 10 bases matching TRBD2. Unmatched junction bases numbered 4, after V lost 1 base and J lost 6 bases. CDR1 is LGHNA, CDR2 YSLEER, per germline. CDR3 size: 15 residues. The DNA of the CDR3 is TGCGCCAGCAGCCAAGGGTATAGCGGGAGGGATACGCAGTATTTT. Translation gives CASSQGYSGRDTQYF.

V and J are TRBV7-9 and TRBJ1-1; 10 positions match TRBD1. The CDR3 sequence is 16 residues long. The J segment lost 3 bases and the V segment lost 5 bases, leaving 9 bases of the junction unmatched. CDR1 is SEHNR and CDR2 is FQNEAQ in the germline V gene (reference sequence). CDR3 amino acids: CASSPPGTGAYTEAFF. Written as DNA, the CDR3 is TGTGCCAGCAGCCCCCCCGGGACAGGGGCTTACACTGAAGCTTTCTTT.

The gene calls are TRBV5-4 and TRBJ2-1; D call uncertain. In germline, CDR1 is SGHNT, CDR2 YYREEE (reference sequence). This CDR3 is built from 15 residues. Deletions cut 2 bases from V and 0 bases from J, with 9 bases between. The CDR3 is CASSLTRGSYNEQFF. In nucleotides, the CDR3 is TGTGCCAGCAGCTTAACCCGAGGCTCCTACAATGAGCAGTTCTTC.

This clone was counted a single time. The chain links TRBV12-3 or TRBV12-4 to TRBJ2-1; D is possibly TRBD1 (5 bases). Trimming took off 3 bases at V and 4 bases at J, with 7 bases between the two ends. This CDR3 has 13 amino acids. CDR3 loop: CASSFDRYNEQFF. Here the CDR3 DNA reads TGTGCCAGCAGTTTTGACAGATACAATGAGCAGTTCTTC.

This chain uses TRBV6-5 with TRBJ2-2; D might be TRBD2 (5 bases). With 7 bases removed from V and 7 bases from J, the gap between germline ends came to 16 bases. Germline values: CDR1 MNHEY, CDR2 SVGAGI. This CDR3 is 14 amino acids long. The CDR3 reads CASTRTPGGGELFF. In DNA, the CDR3 is TGTGCCAGCACCCGGACTCCCGGAGGCGGGGAGCTGTTTTTT.

The chain couples TRBV7-2 to TRBJ1-4; unclear D gene. V was pared by 3 bases and J by 1 base, with 12 bases between. The CDR3 runs 16 residues. CDR1 is SGHTA and CDR2 is FQGNSA in the germline V gene. CDR3 sequence: CASSLNLGVTNEKLFF. In DNA, the CDR3 is TGTGCCAGCAGCTTGAATCTAGGTGTAACTAATGAAAAACTGTTTTTT.

In its sample, this clone was seen once. This chain connects TRBV28 to TRBJ1-1, with TRBD1 matching over 11 bases. This CDR3 is built from 14 residues. The V gene end was trimmed by 6 bases and the J gene end by 3 bases; junction bases not matched to a gene: 3. The germline V gene encodes CDR1 MDHEN and CDR2 SYDVKM. The CDR3 spells CASRGQGGYTEAFF. CDR3 nucleotide sequence: TGTGCCAGCAGGGGACAGGGGGGATACACTGAAGCTTTCTTT.

The chain has TRBV28 and TRBJ2-2; TRBD2 matches 9 bases. V lost 8 bases to trimming and J lost 6 bases; unmatched junction nucleotides: 10. CDR1 is MDHEN and CDR2 is SYDVKM in the germline V gene. The CDR3 extends over 15 amino acids. The CDR3 loop reads CASGSLSGSPGELFF. DNA of the CDR3: TGTGCCAGCGGATCGCTTAGCGGGAGTCCCGGGGAGCTGTTTTTT.

A single count supports this clone. The junction departs from germline at one end; a sequencing error may be responsible. V gene TRBV7-9 combines with J gene TRBJ2-7, with TRBD1 matching 9 bases. Germline V gene sequence: CDR1 SEHNR, CDR2 FQNEAQ (reference sequence). This CDR3 comprises 13 residues. The CDR3 here is CASSLGDRASTGF. The CDR3, as DNA: TGTGCCAGCAGCTTGGGGGACAGGGCTTCAACAGGCTTC.

The chain uses TRBV3-1 (or the pseudogene TRBV3-2) and TRBJ2-5, with D perhaps matching TRBD1 (6 bases). Germline CDR1 and CDR2: LGHDT and YNNKEL (reference sequence). The length of the CDR3 is 14 residues. Trimming took off 4 bases at V and 2 bases at J, with 11 bases between the two ends. Here the CDR3 DNA reads TGTGCCAGCAGCCCGGACAGCCAGCAAGAGACCCAGTACTTC. This codes for CASSPDSQQETQYF.

This sequence joins TRBV9 and TRBJ1-3; D is unresolved. Germline V gene sequence: CDR1 SGDLS, CDR2 YYNGEE. Trimming pared 0 bases from V and 3 bases from J, leaving 13 bases between. There are 16 residues in the CDR3. CDR3 amino acids: CASSVATGDYGNTIYF. Written as DNA, the CDR3 is TGTGCCAGCAGCGTAGCTACCGGAGATTATGGAAACACCATATATTTT.

The chain couples TRBV6-1 to TRBJ2-4; D may be TRBD2 (6 bases). V dropped 3 bases and J dropped 6 bases, with 9 bases sitting between them. The CDR3 contains 13 residues. Germline CDR1 is MNHNS and CDR2 is SASEGT. CDR3 sequence reads: CASSDGRGNIQYF. The CDR3 DNA is TGTGCCAGCAGTGACGGGAGAGGAAACATTCAGTACTTC.

CDR3 in amino acids: CASSVVGGGRDEQFF. The CDR3 DNA follows: TGTGCCAGCAGCGTAGTAGGCGGGGGGCGGGATGAGCAGTTCTTC. The gene calls are TRBV9 and TRBJ2-1; 8 bases line up with TRBD2. CDR1 is SGDLS, CDR2 YYNGEE, per germline. V shed 0 bases, J shed 8 bases, and the junction held 7 bases outside the gene matches. This CDR3 comprises 15 residues.

The chain uses TRBV2 and TRBJ1-1; D is uncertain. The CDR3 runs to 13 residues. V was pared by 7 bases and J by 3 bases, with 12 bases between. Germline-derived CDR1 and CDR2 are SNHLY and FYNNEI. CDR3 in DNA: TGTGCCAGCACCTCCGAGCCCGACACTGAAGCTTTCTTT. Translated: CASTSEPDTEAFF.

The CDR3 spells CASSHLGLANEQFF. The CDR3 bases are TGTGCCAGCAGCCACCTGGGACTAGCCAATGAGCAGTTCTTC. The gene calls are TRBV7-2 and TRBJ2-1; 9 bases match TRBD2. Losses at the gene ends were 5 bases for V and 6 bases for J; bases not matched to a gene: 5. The V gene's germline CDR1 is SGHTA and CDR2 FQGNSA. This CDR3 contains 14 residues.

The chain combines TRBV6-1 with TRBJ1-1; 7 bases fit TRBD1. The V and J ends lost 4 bases and 0 bases, in that order; junction bases with no gene match: 11. The CDR3 extends over 17 amino acids. Germline assignment: CDR1 MNHNS and CDR2 SASEGT. The DNA for the CDR3 is TGTGCCAGCAGTGTCCCTGACAGGGTTAGGATGAACACTGAAGCTTTCTTT. Amino acid sequence: CASSVPDRVRMNTEAFF.

The chain is built from TRBV28 and TRBJ2-7; TRBD1 might be the D (5 bases). V gave up 6 bases and J gave up 7 bases, with 16 bases separating them. CDR1 is MDHEN and CDR2 is SYDVKM in the germline V gene. The CDR3 loop spans 13 amino acids. The CDR3 sequence: CASRLRESGEQYF. In nucleotides, the CDR3 is TGTGCCAGCAGATTAAGGGAATCAGGGGAGCAGTACTTC. The full variable domain, completed using reference TRBV28 and TRBJ2-7, is DVKVTQSSRYLVKRTGEKVFLECVQDMDHENMFWYRQDPGLGLRLIYFSYDVKMKEKGDIPEGYSVSREKKERFSLILESASTNQTSMYLCASRLRESGEQYFGPGTRLTVT.

CDR3: CAIKESNNSPLHF. CDR3 coding DNA: TGTGCCATCAAGGAGAGTAATAATTCACCCCTCCACTTT. The gene calls are TRBV10-3 and TRBJ1-6; D is undetermined. The CDR3 covers 13 residues. Germline V lookup: CDR1 ENHRY, CDR2 SYGVKD. V was cut by 7 bases and J by 5 bases, with 9 bases left in between.

J is TRBJ2-1 and V is TRBV18; D possibly corresponds to TRBD2 (5 bases). There are 18 residues in the CDR3. The germline V gene has CDR1 KGHSH and CDR2 LQKENI. V shed 3 bases and J shed 0 bases, with 18 bases lying between them. CDR3: CASSPTATRTSSYNEQFF. CDR3 sequence (DNA): TGTGCCAGCTCACCGACGGCTACTAGAACCAGCTCCTACAATGAGCAGTTCTTC.